The sequence of this T cell receptor beta chain was determined in a study of T cell responses to AZD1222 COVID-19 vaccine. Regarding the study as a whole: Seropositive AZD1222 recipients at baseline numbered only six or seven. Reportedly, close to half of spike-specific TCRs are directed against unmutated variant regions. Spike-specific TCR depth and breadth grew after two AZD1222 doses. Spike-spanning, vaccine-associated CD4 TCRs were dominant at 160-218 and 743-854.

In regard to this clone: Its target is not known.

Clones were sequenced by immunoSEQ multiplex PCR, and TCRdb holds only the in-frame ones, with some missing. The table has about 150,000 clones, approximately 85% seen once; the top ten hold approximately 8%. CDR1 is SNHLY and CDR2 is FYNNEI in the germline V gene. The trim removed 2 bases at V and 9 bases at J, leaving 11 bases unmatched. CDR3 size: 16 residues. V gene TRBV2 combines with J gene TRBJ2-5; TRBD2 aligns across 11 bases. Sequencing was performed on peripheral blood, taken on day 0 of AZD1222 vaccination. This TCR came from an adult in good health. The CDR3 DNA sequence: TGTGCCAGCAGTGAAAGGACTAGCGGGCTTGTATTCCCCCAGTACTTC. Encoded protein: CASSERTSGLVFPQYF.